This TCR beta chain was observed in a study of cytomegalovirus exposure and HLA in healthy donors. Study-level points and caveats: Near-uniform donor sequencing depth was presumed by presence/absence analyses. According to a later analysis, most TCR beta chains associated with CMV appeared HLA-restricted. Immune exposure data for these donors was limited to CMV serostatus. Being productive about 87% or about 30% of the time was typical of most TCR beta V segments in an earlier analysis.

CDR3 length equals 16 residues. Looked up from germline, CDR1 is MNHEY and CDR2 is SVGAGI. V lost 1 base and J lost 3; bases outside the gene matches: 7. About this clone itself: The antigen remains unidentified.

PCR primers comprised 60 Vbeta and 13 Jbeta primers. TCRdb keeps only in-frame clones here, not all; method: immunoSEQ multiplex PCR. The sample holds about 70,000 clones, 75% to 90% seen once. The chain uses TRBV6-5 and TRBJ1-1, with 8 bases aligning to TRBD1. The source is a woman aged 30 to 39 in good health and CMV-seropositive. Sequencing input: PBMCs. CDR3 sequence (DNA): TGTGCCAGCAGTTACTTCAATCCGACAGGGGACACTGAAGCTTTCTTT. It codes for CASSYFNPTGDTEAFF.